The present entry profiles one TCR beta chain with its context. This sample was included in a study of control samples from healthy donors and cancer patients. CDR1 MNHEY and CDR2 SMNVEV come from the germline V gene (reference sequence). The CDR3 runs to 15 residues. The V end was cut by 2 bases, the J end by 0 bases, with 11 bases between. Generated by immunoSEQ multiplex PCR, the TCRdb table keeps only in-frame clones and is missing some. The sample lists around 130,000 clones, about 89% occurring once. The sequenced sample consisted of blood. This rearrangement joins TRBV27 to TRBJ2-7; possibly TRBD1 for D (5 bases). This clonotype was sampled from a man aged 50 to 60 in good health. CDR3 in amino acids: CASSLQGPLSYEQYF. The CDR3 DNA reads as TGTGCCAGCAGTTTACAGGGCCCTCTCTCCTACGAGCAGTACTTC.